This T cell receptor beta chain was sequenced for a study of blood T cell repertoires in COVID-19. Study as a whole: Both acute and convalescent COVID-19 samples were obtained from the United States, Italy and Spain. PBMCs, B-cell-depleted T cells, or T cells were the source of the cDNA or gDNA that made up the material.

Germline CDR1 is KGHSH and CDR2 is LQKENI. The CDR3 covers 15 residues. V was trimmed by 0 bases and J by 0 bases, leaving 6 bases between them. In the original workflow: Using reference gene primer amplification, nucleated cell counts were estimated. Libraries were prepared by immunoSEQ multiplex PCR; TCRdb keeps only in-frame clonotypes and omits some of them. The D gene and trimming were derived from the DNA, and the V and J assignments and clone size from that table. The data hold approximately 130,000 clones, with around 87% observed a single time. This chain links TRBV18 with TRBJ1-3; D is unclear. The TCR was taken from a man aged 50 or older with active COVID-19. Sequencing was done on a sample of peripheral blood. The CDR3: CASSPPGSSGNTIYF. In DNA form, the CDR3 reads TGTGCCAGCTCACCACCCGGGAGCTCTGGAAACACCATATATTTT.